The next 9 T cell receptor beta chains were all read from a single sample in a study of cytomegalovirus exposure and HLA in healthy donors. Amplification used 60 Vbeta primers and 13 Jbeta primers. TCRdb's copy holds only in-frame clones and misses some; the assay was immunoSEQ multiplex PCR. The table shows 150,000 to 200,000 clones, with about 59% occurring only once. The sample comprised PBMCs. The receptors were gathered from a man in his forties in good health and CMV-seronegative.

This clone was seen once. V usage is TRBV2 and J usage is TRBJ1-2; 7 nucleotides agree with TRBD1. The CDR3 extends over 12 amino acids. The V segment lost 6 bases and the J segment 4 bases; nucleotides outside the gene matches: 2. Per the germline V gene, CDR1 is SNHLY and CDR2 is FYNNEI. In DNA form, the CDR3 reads TGTGCCAGCAGGGGGACAGCCTATGGCTACACCTTC. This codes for CASRGTAYGYTF.

The CDR3 loop is CASRAGQETQYF. The CDR3, as DNA: TGTGCCAGCAGGGCGGGACAAGAGACCCAGTACTTC. J is TRBJ2-5 and V is TRBV6-5, with D perhaps matching TRBD2 (6 bases). Germline assignment: CDR1 MNHEY and CDR2 SVGAGI. This CDR3 region has 12 residues. The V gene lost 6 bases and the J gene lost 2 bases, with 7 bases spanning the gap.

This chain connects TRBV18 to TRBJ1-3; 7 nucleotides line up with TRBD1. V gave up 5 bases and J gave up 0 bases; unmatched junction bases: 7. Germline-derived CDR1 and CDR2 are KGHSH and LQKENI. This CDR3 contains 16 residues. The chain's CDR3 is CASSSGTDLSGNTIYF. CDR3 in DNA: TGTGCCAGCTCATCCGGGACAGACCTCTCTGGAAACACCATATATTTT.

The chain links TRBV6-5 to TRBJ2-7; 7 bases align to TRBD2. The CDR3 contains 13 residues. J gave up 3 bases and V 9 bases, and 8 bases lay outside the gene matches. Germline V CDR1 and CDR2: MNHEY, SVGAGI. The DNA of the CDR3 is TGTGCCAGTACGCCGGGACTACACTACGAGCAGTACTTC. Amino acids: CASTPGLHYEQYF.

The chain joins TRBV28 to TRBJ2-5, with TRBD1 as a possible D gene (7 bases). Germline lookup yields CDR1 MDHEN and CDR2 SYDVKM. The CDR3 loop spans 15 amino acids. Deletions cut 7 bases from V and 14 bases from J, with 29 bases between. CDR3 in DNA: TGTGCCAGCACAGACCCGACAGGGTTCCCCAGTGGGACTTACTTC. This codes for CASTDPTGFPSGTYF.

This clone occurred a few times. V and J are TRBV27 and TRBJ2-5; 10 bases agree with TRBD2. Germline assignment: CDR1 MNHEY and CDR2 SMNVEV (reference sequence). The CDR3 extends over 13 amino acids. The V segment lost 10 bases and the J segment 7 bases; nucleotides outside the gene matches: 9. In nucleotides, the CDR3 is TGTGCCACCAGCGGGGGGGGGATGGTGACCCAGTACTTC. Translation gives CATSGGGMVTQYF.

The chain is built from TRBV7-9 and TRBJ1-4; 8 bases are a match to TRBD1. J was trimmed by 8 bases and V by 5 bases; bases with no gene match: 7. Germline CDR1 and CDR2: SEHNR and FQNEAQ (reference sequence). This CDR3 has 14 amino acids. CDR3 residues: CASSRQGYEEKLFF. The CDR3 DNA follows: TGTGCCAGCAGCAGACAGGGGTATGAAGAAAAACTGTTTTTT.

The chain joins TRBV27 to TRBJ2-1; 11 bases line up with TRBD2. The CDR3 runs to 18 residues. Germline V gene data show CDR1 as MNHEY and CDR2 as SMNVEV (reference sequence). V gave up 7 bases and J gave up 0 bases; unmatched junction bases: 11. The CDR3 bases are TGTGCCAGCACCCTACGGGGACTAGCGGCCTACTCCTACAATGAGCAGTTCTTC. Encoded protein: CASTLRGLAAYSYNEQFF.

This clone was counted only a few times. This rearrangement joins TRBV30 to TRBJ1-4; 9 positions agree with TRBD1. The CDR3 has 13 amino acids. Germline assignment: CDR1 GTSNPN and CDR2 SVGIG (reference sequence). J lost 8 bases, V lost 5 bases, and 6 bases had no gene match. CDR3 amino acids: CAWQDRGREKLFF. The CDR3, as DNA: TGTGCCTGGCAGGACAGGGGAAGGGAAAAACTGTTTTTT.